Below, 31 T cell receptor beta chains from the same sample are listed, as sequenced in a study of CD8 T cells in ankylosing spondylitis. TCRdb re-derived calls from the 5' RACE reads in MiXCR, one entry per CDR3 protein. This sample has 250,000 to 300,000 distinct CDR3 sequences, with 15% to 20% found just once. The sample taken for sequencing was blood, either unsorted or a sorted T cell fraction (not recorded which). The receptors derive from a male donor with ankylosing spondylitis or in good health (not recorded which).

The chain employs TRBV29-1 and TRBJ2-7; TRBD1 is a possible D gene (5 bases). The germline V and J ends were trimmed by 1 base and 9 bases, with 13 bases remaining between them. The CDR3 is 12 residues long. Germline V gene sequence: CDR1 SQVTM, CDR2 ANQGSEA. CDR3 DNA: TGCAGCGTTGAAGCAGGGATCAAAGGGCAGTACTTC. Protein: CSVEAGIKGQYF.

The rearrangement uses TRBV7-3 and TRBJ2-1; 10 nucleotides align to TRBD2. V shed 8 bases, J shed 4 bases, and the junction held 2 bases outside the gene matches. CDR3 length equals 13 residues. Per germline, CDR1 SGHTA and CDR2 FQGTGA. The CDR3 sequence: CASGLAEYNEQFF. CDR3 sequence (DNA): TGTGCCAGCGGACTAGCGGAATACAATGAGCAGTTCTTC. The full variable domain, its missing parts supplied by reference TRBV7-3 and TRBJ2-1, is GAGVSQTPSNKVTEKGKYVELRCDPISGHTALYWYRQSLGQGPEFLIYFQGTGAADDSGLPNDRFFAVRPEGSVSTLKIQRTERGDSAVYLCASGLAEYNEQFFGPGTRLTVL.

There are a few counts of this clonotype. The V call is TRBV15, the J call TRBJ1-5; TRBD1 agrees at 8 bases. The CDR3 is 15 residues long. CDR1 and CDR2 (germline): LNHNV, YYDKDF (reference sequence). The V gene end was trimmed by 3 bases and the J gene end by 2 bases; junction bases not matched to a gene: 3. The CDR3 coding sequence is TGTGCCACCAGCAGTCAGGGGGCGCGCAATCAGCCCCAGCATTTT. It specifies CATSSQGARNQPQHF.

This clonotype came up a few times. J is TRBJ2-7 and V is TRBV12-5; a possible D gene is TRBD1 (5 bases). This CDR3 contains 16 residues. Germline V gene data show CDR1 as LGHNT and CDR2 as FRNRAP. The V end lost 6 bases, the J end lost 0 bases, and 18 bases lay between the germline ends. Here the CDR3 DNA reads TGTGCTAGTGGCCCCCCGACAGTATCGAGCTCCTACGAGCAGTACTTC. It codes for CASGPPTVSSSYEQYF.

J is TRBJ1-2 and V is TRBV29-1; D gene uncertain. Deletions cut 5 bases from V and 1 base from J, with 8 bases between. In germline, CDR1 is SQVTM, CDR2 ANQGSEA. This CDR3 is 12 amino acids long. The CDR3 DNA is TGCAGCGTTCGGGGTAATAACTATGGCTACACCTTC. It is translated as CSVRGNNYGYTF.

This clonotype was recorded at least ten times. V usage is TRBV5-1 and J usage is TRBJ2-3, with 9 positions matching TRBD2. The V segment lost 2 bases and the J segment 1 base; nucleotides outside the gene matches: 5. Germline V CDR1 and CDR2: SGHRS, YFSETQ. This CDR3 region has 16 residues. The CDR3 reads CASSLRASGGTDTQYF. CDR3 nucleotide sequence: TGCGCCAGCAGCTTACGCGCTAGCGGGGGCACAGATACGCAGTATTTT.

This clonotype was counted only a few times. The chain recombines TRBV6-2 or TRBV6-3 with TRBJ2-5; 13 nucleotides align to TRBD2. V gave up 4 bases and J gave up 1 base; unmatched junction bases: 6. In germline, CDR1 is MNHEY, CDR2 SVGEGT. The CDR3 consists of 17 residues. The CDR3 is CASSSQRLAGGQETQYF. DNA for the CDR3: TGTGCCAGCAGTTCGCAGCGACTAGCGGGAGGCCAAGAGACCCAGTACTTC.

This clonotype was observed a few times. V and J are TRBV25-1 and TRBJ2-1; the D gene is possibly TRBD2 (5 bases). The V gene's germline CDR1 is MGHDK and CDR2 SYGVNS. Trimming cost V 3 bases and J 6 bases, with 21 bases left between them. The CDR3 contains 17 residues. CDR3 region: CASSDPLTSFEVNEQFF. CDR3 DNA: TGTGCCAGCAGTGATCCCCTAACTAGTTTTGAAGTCAATGAGCAGTTCTTC. Filled out from reference TRBV25-1 and TRBJ2-1, the complete variable domain reads EADIYQTPRYLVIGTGKKITLECSQTMGHDKMYWYQQDPGMELHLIHYSYGVNSTEKGDLSSESTVSRIRTEHFPLTLESARPSHTSQYLCASSDPLTSFEVNEQFFGPGTRLTVL.

This clonotype was recorded a few times. J is TRBJ1-4 and V is TRBV5-8; weak D call: TRBD1 (5 bases). The germline V gene has CDR1 SGHTS and CDR2 YDEGEE. CDR3 length: 14 residues. V was shortened by 0 bases and J by 8 bases, with 11 bases between the two germline ends. The CDR3 DNA is TGTGCCAGCAGCTTGGTAGGGGACCTAGAAAAACTGTTTTTT. Its protein is CASSLVGDLEKLFF.

This clonotype was counted ten times or more. V and J are TRBV29-1 and TRBJ2-2, with D perhaps being TRBD1 or TRBD2 (5 bases each). Germline loops: CDR1 SQVTM, CDR2 ANQGSEA. Trimming left V 3 bases short and J 3 bases short, with 14 bases between. CDR3 length: 15 residues. The DNA of the CDR3 is TGCAGCGTTGATCCCGGGGACGGAGACACCGGGGAGCTGTTTTTT. It yields the protein CSVDPGDGDTGELFF.

J is TRBJ2-3 and V is TRBV5-1, with 8 nucleotides matching TRBD1. The CDR3 covers 15 residues. Germline trimming cut 2 bases from V and 3 bases from J; bases unmatched to any gene: 5. Germline V gene lookup returns CDR1 SGHRS and CDR2 YFSETQ. The CDR3 region has the DNA TGCGCCAGCAGCTTCGGCAGGGGGCCGACAGATACGCAGTATTTT. Encoded protein: CASSFGRGPTDTQYF.

The chain has TRBV10-3 and TRBJ2-5; D gene ambiguous. Trimming took 0 bases from V and 5 from J, leaving 7 bases between them. From germline, CDR1 is ENHRY and CDR2 SYGVKD. The CDR3 totals 13 residues. Here the CDR3 reads CAISESMLETQYF. The CDR3 nucleotides read TGTGCCATCAGTGAGTCGATGTTGGAGACCCAGTACTTC.

The chain has TRBV29-1 and TRBJ2-3; no reliable D call. V lost 6 bases to trimming and J lost 4 bases, with 14 bases between them. CDR1 is SQVTM, CDR2 ANQGSEA, per germline. The CDR3 has 13 amino acids. CDR3 DNA sequence: TGCAGCGTGCCCCGCATCAGGTCAGATACGCAGTATTTT. Translation gives CSVPRIRSDTQYF.

The V call is TRBV18, the J call TRBJ2-5, with TRBD1 matching 7 bases. This CDR3 spans 14 amino acids. Germline loops: CDR1 KGHSH, CDR2 LQKENI. V gave up 4 bases and J gave up 0 bases; unmatched junction bases: 2. In nucleotides, the CDR3 is TGTGCCAGCTCACAGGGACAGTACCAAGAGACCCAGTACTTC. This translates into CASSQGQYQETQYF.

V gene TRBV4-1 combines with J gene TRBJ2-1; D call uncertain. Germline assignment: CDR1 MGHRA and CDR2 YSYEKL. The V end lost 1 base, the J end lost 0 bases, and 10 bases lay between the germline ends. The length of the CDR3 is 16 residues. In DNA form, the CDR3 reads TGCGCCAGCAGCCAAGGTGGACGGATCTCCTACAATGAGCAGTTCTTC. This sequence encodes CASSQGGRISYNEQFF.

The chain recombines TRBV29-1 with TRBJ2-5, with 12 bases that match TRBD2. Germline V gives CDR1 SQVTM, CDR2 ANQGSEA. The CDR3 length is 17 residues. V lost 1 base, J lost 5 bases, and 11 bases stayed unmatched. The CDR3 spells CSVEGASGRDEWETQYF. Here the CDR3 DNA reads TGCAGCGTTGAAGGGGCTAGCGGGAGGGATGAATGGGAGACCCAGTACTTC.

This clonotype was detected a few times. The chain couples TRBV4-1 to TRBJ2-1; the D is unclear. The CDR3 totals 16 residues. Between the trimmed V and J ends, which lost 0 bases and 0 bases, there was a span of 9 bases. The V gene's germline CDR1 is MGHRA and CDR2 YSYEKL. CDR3 in amino acids: CASSQEPANSYNEQFF. CDR3 nucleotides: TGCGCCAGCAGCCAAGAACCAGCGAACTCCTACAATGAGCAGTTCTTC.

This clonotype appeared a few times. The V call is TRBV9, the J call TRBJ2-3; 7 bases are shared with TRBD2. The V and J ends lost 0 bases and 3 bases, in that order; junction bases with no gene match: 1. Germline lookup yields CDR1 SGDLS and CDR2 YYNGEE. The CDR3 sequence is 14 residues long. CDR3 in DNA: TGTGCCAGCAGCGTAGGCGGGAGAACAGATACGCAGTATTTT. It is translated as CASSVGGRTDTQYF.

The chain links TRBV11-2 to TRBJ2-7, with a possible D match to TRBD1 (5 bases). This CDR3 contains 15 residues. The germline V gene encodes CDR1 SGHAT and CDR2 FQNNGV. V was pared by 0 bases and J by 3 bases, with 12 bases between. CDR3 protein: CASSLDDAGFYEQYF. CDR3 nucleotides: TGTGCCAGCAGCTTAGATGATGCAGGGTTCTACGAGCAGTACTTC.

V gene TRBV19 combines with J gene TRBJ1-5, with 7 bases fitting TRBD1. The CDR3 sequence is 14 residues long. CDR1 is LNHDA and CDR2 is SQIVND in the germline V gene (reference sequence). The V and J ends lost 6 bases and 3 bases, in that order; junction bases with no gene match: 5. The CDR3 spells CASSLDRVNQPQHF. CDR3 bases: TGTGCCAGTAGCCTCGACAGGGTCAATCAGCCCCAGCATTTT.

About this clonotype itself: Since a much larger clone is just one base distant, this may be a read error. The chain couples TRBV15 to TRBJ2-5; D possibly corresponds to TRBD1 (6 bases). V was cut by 0 bases and J by 3 bases, with 8 bases left in between. This CDR3 region has 14 residues. CDR1 is LNHNV and CDR2 is YYDKDF in the germline V gene (reference sequence). The CDR3 region has the DNA TGTGCCACCAGCAGAGATAGGACAGAAGAGACCCAGTACTTC. Amino acid sequence: CATSRDRTEETQYF.

The chain's CDR3 is CASSLSRTVNEQFF. As DNA, the CDR3 is TGTGCCAGCAGTTTATCGAGGACAGTCAATGAGCAGTTCTTC. The V and J genes are TRBV27 and TRBJ2-1; D possibly corresponds to TRBD1 (6 bases). V lost 0 bases and J 6 bases, leaving 9 bases between the germline ends. CDR1 and CDR2 (germline): MNHEY, SMNVEV (reference sequence). The CDR3 sequence is 14 residues long.

This chain links TRBV5-1 with TRBJ2-2; D is possibly TRBD2 (6 bases). Germline V lookup: CDR1 SGHRS, CDR2 YFSETQ. This CDR3 spans 14 amino acids. Trimming took 0 bases from V and 6 from J, leaving 9 bases between them. The CDR3: CASSLGWDSGELFF. CDR3 nucleotides: TGCGCCAGCAGCTTGGGTTGGGACTCCGGGGAGCTGTTTTTT.

The chain links TRBV29-1 to TRBJ1-1, with D possibly matching TRBD1 (5 bases). The CDR3 has 13 amino acids. The germline V gene has CDR1 SQVTM and CDR2 ANQGSEA. V lost 4 bases to trimming and J lost 4 bases, with 13 bases between them. CDR3 in amino acids: CSVGGSHGTEAFF. The CDR3 DNA sequence: TGCAGCGTTGGGGGGAGCCACGGCACTGAAGCTTTCTTT.

As for this clonotype: Because the CDR3 is missing its conserved closing phenylalanine or tryptophan, this is likely a read error. The chain recombines TRBV6-5 with TRBJ2-1; D is unresolved. CDR1 and CDR2 (germline): MNHEY, SVGAGI. V was shortened by 0 bases and J by 4 bases, with 7 bases between the two germline ends. The CDR3 spans 14 residues. CDR3 DNA: TGTGCCAGCAGTTACTCGGATGTATACAATGAGCAGTTCCTC. As protein: CASSYSDVYNEQFL.

The genes are TRBV20-1 and TRBJ2-1; unclear D gene. The germline CDR1 and CDR2 sequences are DFQATT and SNEGSKA (reference sequence). There are 12 residues in the CDR3. Trimming left V 0 bases short and J 9 bases short, with 9 bases between. This CDR3 is CSARDLPGEQFF. The CDR3, as DNA: TGCAGTGCTAGAGATCTTCCGGGTGAGCAGTTCTTC.

This chain links TRBV7-3 with TRBJ2-1, with a weak D call TRBD1 (5 bases). Trimming pared 2 bases from V and 8 bases from J, leaving 16 bases between. This CDR3 is built from 15 residues. CDR1 is SGHTA, CDR2 FQGTGA, per germline. This CDR3 is CASSLEGATPDEQFF. DNA for the CDR3: TGTGCCAGCAGCTTAGAAGGGGCTACCCCCGATGAGCAGTTCTTC. Combining the CDR3 with reference TRBV7-3 and TRBJ2-1 gives the whole variable domain GAGVSQTPSNKVTEKGKYVELRCDPISGHTALYWYRQSLGQGPEFLIYFQGTGAADDSGLPNDRFFAVRPEGSVSTLKIQRTERGDSAVYLCASSLEGATPDEQFFGPGTRLTVL.

This clonotype was detected a few times. The rearrangement uses TRBV5-1 and TRBJ2-1; D is ambiguous. The CDR3 runs 13 residues. V shed 0 bases and J shed 6 bases, with 7 bases lying between them. From germline, CDR1 is SGHRS and CDR2 YFSETQ. CDR3 protein: CASSLASTNEQFF. DNA for the CDR3: TGCGCCAGCAGCTTGGCCTCAACCAATGAGCAGTTCTTC.

This clonotype occurred a few times. The J gene is TRBJ1-1, the V gene TRBV4-3; D remains unclear. The CDR3 spans 18 residues. V lost 2 bases and J 0 bases, leaving 19 bases between the germline ends. Germline V gene data show CDR1 as LGHNA and CDR2 as YSLEER. The CDR3 is CASSQPSHNDLVNTEAFF. The DNA of the CDR3 is TGCGCCAGCAGCCAACCCTCCCACAATGACCTCGTGAACACTGAAGCTTTCTTT.

This sequence joins TRBV19 and TRBJ2-7, with 13 bases matching TRBD2. The CDR3 is 15 amino acids. The J segment lost 7 bases and the V segment lost 8 bases, leaving 11 bases of the junction unmatched. CDR1 is LNHDA, CDR2 SQIVND, per germline (reference sequence). The CDR3 protein is CASLLGTSGTREQYF. CDR3 sequence (DNA): TGTGCCAGTCTACTCGGGACTAGCGGGACCAGGGAGCAGTACTTC.

The chain links TRBV29-1 to TRBJ2-5; D is unclear. The V gene lost 3 bases and the J gene lost 2 bases, with 10 bases spanning the gap. This CDR3 spans 13 amino acids. Germline V gene data show CDR1 as SQVTM and CDR2 as ANQGSEA. CDR3 residues: CSVDGRQQETQYF. Here the CDR3 DNA reads TGCAGCGTTGACGGGCGACAACAAGAGACCCAGTACTTC.